The TCR beta chain described here comes from a study of monozygotic twins with cystic fibrosis. Study conclusions and caveats: In 13 of 16 pairs, V gene usage was closest to the co-twin's. Monozygotic CF twin pairs shared significantly more nucleotide-identical clonotypes than unrelated CF individuals did. Low clonality (median around 0.0096) suggested a mostly naive repertoire.

Clones were sequenced by immunoSEQ multiplex PCR, and TCRdb holds only the in-frame ones, with some missing. The sample holds over 25,000 clones, 92% seen once. Remarks on this clone: Antigen: not known.

Sequenced: blood. The sequence derives from a girl aged 2 to 10 with cystic fibrosis.

This CDR3 is CASSPILKTDRGNQPQHF. Here the CDR3 DNA reads TGTGCCAGCAGCCCGATTCTCAAAACGGACAGGGGCAATCAGCCCCAGCATTTT. The chain is built from TRBV5-8 and TRBJ1-5; TRBD1 matches at 8 bases. V dropped 4 bases and J dropped 2; count of bases not matched to a gene: 14. CDR1 and CDR2 (germline): SGHTS, YDEGEE. The CDR3 length is 18 residues.